Detailed here is one T cell receptor (beta chain). The data were produced by immunoSEQ multiplex PCR, yet TCRdb's version contains in-frame clones alone and is incomplete. The sample contains 55,000 to 65,000 clones, more than 85% of which appear only once. This entry is derived from a study of T cell changes during pregnancy in multiple sclerosis. The receptor was isolated from a female donor with multiple sclerosis, enrolled in a pregnancy study. The specimen comprised CD8+ T cells from peripheral blood mononuclear cells, sampled in the third trimester of pregnancy.

This CDR3 reads CASSPGQGDHTEAFF. DNA of the CDR3: TGTGCCAGCAGTCCGGGACAGGGGGATCACACTGAAGCTTTCTTT. The chain carries TRBV28 and TRBJ1-1; 11 nucleotides align to TRBD1. CDR1 and CDR2 from the germline V gene are MDHEN and SYDVKM. The CDR3 sequence is 15 residues long. V was pared by 5 bases and J by 3 bases, with 5 bases of the junction left unmatched. The full variable domain, with the rest looked up from reference TRBV28 and TRBJ1-1, is DVKVTQSSRYLVKRTGEKVFLECVQDMDHENMFWYRQDPGLGLRLIYFSYDVKMKEKGDIPEGYSVSREKKERFSLILESASTNQTSMYLCASSPGQGDHTEAFFGQGTRLTVV.